This TCR beta chain is from a study of STAT3 mutations in large granular lymphocyte leukemia. Study results and caveats: Samples missed the first appearance of the clone. At least one immunodominant TCR beta clonotype appeared in every T-cell large granular lymphocyte leukemia patient.

On this clone itself: Its antigen is not known.

The repertoire was sequenced with immunoSEQ multiplex PCR; TCRdb's copy has only in-frame clones and lacks some. The sample has about 19,000 clones, around 92% seen once. This receptor was taken from a man between 60 and 75 years old with T-cell large granular lymphocyte leukemia. Some clones in this sample may be carry-over from other donors' samples. Sequenced material: peripheral blood mononuclear cells.

The CDR3 here is CASSFAGTGGVAEQYF. The CDR3 DNA follows: TGTGCCAGCAGCTTCGCCGGGACAGGGGGGGTAGCCGAGCAGTACTTC. V gene TRBV7-9 combines with J gene TRBJ2-7, with 11 bases matching TRBD1. The CDR3 is 16 amino acids. CDR1 and CDR2 from the germline V gene are SEHNR and FQNEAQ (reference sequence). The ends lost 3 bases at V and 6 bases at J; junction bases unmatched: 10.